The T cell receptor (beta chain) described here comes from a study of cytomegalovirus exposure and HLA in healthy donors (dated by TCRdb to 2015 to 2018). A note on the overall study: In an earlier analysis of some 610 of the donors, around 300 Gb of sequence data and 120 million or so unique TCR beta sequences from 150 million to 200 million T cells were reported. An early release that covered about 600 HLA-typed donors contained around 300 gigabases of sequencing data and tens of millions of unique TCR sequences. The genetic ancestry cluster associated with self-reported Caucasian donors included about 81% of the approximately 400 genotyped donors. The study aimed to test whether signatures of past pathogen exposure could be identified by cataloging public T cell receptors. The study profiled the T cell repertoires of 550 to 700 subjects by immunosequencing and related them to cytomegalovirus serostatus. Along with the approximately 700-subject first cohort, a separate validation cohort of over a hundred different subjects was used. To predict cytomegalovirus infection status, the study combined high-throughput TCR immunosequencing, statistical association of individual TCRs with disease status, and machine learning. A later analysis re-examined previously published TCR beta repertoires from hundreds of donors and added high-resolution HLA genotyping to investigate patterns of TCR occurrence. Rather than using new phenotypic data, the later analysis identified candidate immune exposures from TCR beta sequences and from how often those sequences occurred across donors. To decide whether each TCR beta V gene segment behaved as functional or pseudogenic, an earlier analysis of approximately 590 of the donors relied on high-throughput TCR beta sequencing. Alongside the repertoire data, information on donor age, sex, ethnicity and CMV serostatus was compiled. A later genetic analysis used genome-wide SNP genotypes for about 65% of the roughly 700 donors, treating that subset as a discovery cohort. All discovery cohort repertoires had been generated using a single sequencing platform. HLA typing included class I and class II loci at four-digit resolution. The number of donors typed differed by locus, with 629-630 for A, B, C, DRB1 and DQB1, roughly 520 for DQA1, 600 to 610 for DPA1, and some 440 for DPB1. Four to six DR-DQ haplotypes were handled as single units for association and clustering, since linkage in the cohort was strong. Across around 400 genotyped donors of the cohort, an average of about 220,000 unique TCR beta nucleotide sequences per donor were sequenced, and approximately 19% of those sequences were non-productive. The paper as a whole reports these results and caveats: A cluster of highly shared sequence variants was judged likely to represent a technical artifact of the sequencing pipeline. Presence/absence analyses assumed roughly uniform sequencing depth across donors, an assumption that may not hold. A further reported finding was that TCR beta sequences accurately predicted the HLA-A and HLA-B alleles for most subjects in the first cohort. According to the authors, the approach could potentially be generalized to other disease states and immunological phenotypes. V-gene and J-gene trimming of TCR beta chains was associated with a missense DCLRE1C variant in a later genetic analysis, and the association was replicated in an independent cohort. A later analysis associated about 17,000 TCR beta sequences with specific HLA alleles at a false discovery rate of 0.05. In an earlier analysis of approximately 590 of the donors, most TCR beta V segments appeared in productive rearrangements about 87% or about 30% of the time, broadly matching IMGT annotations. In the study, 150 to 200 TCR beta chains were listed as associated with cytomegalovirus. The classifier was reported to diagnose cytomegalovirus status with high specificity and sensitivity in both the original and validation cohorts. The cohort was sequenced for TCR beta chains only, and without alpha or paired-chain data the features that could be detected were limited. Linkage disequilibrium might explain the correlated functional status among segregating V segments, but an unknown experimental factor could not be excluded. Strong co-occurrence of HLA alleles, especially DR and DQ, made assigning TCR associations to individual alleles difficult. In a later genetic analysis, fewer N-insertions in productive TCRs were reported among donors in an Asian-associated ancestry cluster than the approximately 670-donor mean. Because counts were too low, 15 to 20 rarely observed V segments, including chromosome 9 orphons, were excluded from the earlier analysis of some 540 of the donors. HLA typing was unavailable for some donors at each locus, so association tests used only the typed subset. In a later analysis, HLA-associated TCR beta chains showed more clonal expansion and lower generation probabilities than non-associated chains that were equally common. A later analysis found that TCR association rates varied across HLA loci, with DRB1 alleles showing the most associated TCRs and HLA-C alleles the fewest. A later analysis reported that several top co-occurrence clusters appeared linked to parvovirus B19, influenza, CMV and Epstein-Barr virus. The 87-base-pair reads could not distinguish some IMGT-functional V segments, including TRBV6-2 and TRBV6-3, so those segments were excluded. A later analysis found that most CMV-associated TCR beta chains appeared HLA-restricted, with HLA associations seemingly driven largely by CMV exposure. A few of the identified cytomegalovirus-associated TCR beta chains were confirmed in vitro to be specific for cytomegalovirus antigens. For the cohort, immune exposure information was limited to CMV serostatus. Across donors, most TCR sequences were observed very rarely, whereas some public TCRs were present in many individuals.

The cohort was made up of 500 to 800 healthy bone marrow donors. At the time of sampling, every cohort member was nominally healthy, though immune exposures that went unrecorded were likely present. The donor tested CMV seropositive and was one of the 289 seropositive cohort members. Each donor provided a peripheral blood sample, and peripheral blood mononuclear cells were used for TCR beta sequencing. Genomic DNA was extracted from the blood cell samples with the Qiagen DNeasy Blood Extraction Kit. Turning to this clone: The antigen it binds to is not known. Base qualities are not recorded, but no much larger clone differs from it by a single base.

The library was obtained by the immunoSEQ multiplex PCR assay. For the multiplex PCR, a mixture combining 60 forward primers for TCR Vbeta segments and 13 reverse primers for TCR Jbeta segments was used. The CDR3 region of rearranged TCR beta genes was amplified from genomic DNA with a multiplex PCR assay. Amplified TCR beta libraries were sequenced as 87-base-pair reads on the Illumina HiSeq System. As for how the authors treated the data: A later analysis counted about 82 million unique TCR beta chains across the 690 or so repertoires, and about 10 million of these chains were shared by at least two donors. To remove PCR and sequencing errors, raw reads were error-corrected and collapsed into unique sequences using a nearest-neighbor algorithm that merged closely related sequences. V, D and J gene segments were assigned by aligning CDR3 sequences to IMGT reference sequences. For a sequence to be retained, at least a six-nucleotide match to both a V gene segment and a J gene segment was required. Rearrangements were called productive when the CDR3 lacked stop codons and stayed in frame with V and J; all others were non-productive. CDR3 was defined according to IMGT convention as the region running from the second conserved V-encoded cysteine to the conserved J-encoded phenylalanine. The earlier analysis of more than 450 of the donors excluded sequences that lacked an unambiguous match to a single V gene segment. In an earlier analysis of approximately 610 of the donors, V segments were called functional above 56.7% productive rearrangements and were called segregating when the between-donor standard deviation exceeded 5%. A statistical classification framework was built to diagnose cytomegalovirus status from the catalog of TCR beta chain sequences. In a later analysis, V and J genes were assigned by comparing TCR nucleotide sequences against IMGT/GENE-DB human TR gene sequences. The TCRdist pipeline was used in a later analysis to assign CDR3 sequences and most-parsimonious VDJ recombination scenarios. In a later analysis, each TCR beta chain was defined by its CDR3 amino acid sequence together with its V-gene family, and reads lacking a unique V-gene family were excluded. In a later analysis, several hundred highly shared, low-generation-probability nucleotide sequences were removed to address suspected cross-contamination and a sequencing artifact. In a later analysis, a clonal expansion index was calculated for each public chain from normalized within-repertoire ranks of inferred template counts. A later analysis computed generation probabilities with a VDJ recombination model fitted to out-of-frame rearrangements, and checked the results against IGoR. In a later analysis, TCR-TCR, TCR-HLA and TCR-CMV co-occurrence was scored with hypergeometric tests, and a repertoire-size bias correction was applied to TCR pairs. False discovery rates were estimated in a later analysis by permuting HLA or CMV assignments 20 times. A later analysis grouped co-occurring TCRs with DBSCAN, adding TCRdist sequence similarity when clustering within HLA-allele-positive subsets. Repertoires with fewer than 30,000 or more than 120,000 public chains, plus five repertoires with anomalous nucleotide sharing, were excluded from co-occurrence clustering. TCRdb took this table from immuneACCESS and kept in-frame rearrangements with V and J called. Such tables lack part of the clones; where checked against another copy, unresolved V genes explain under half of the gap, and the rest is unexplained. From that table come the V and J calls and clone size; the DNA was used to work out D and trimming. The sample data list about 160,000 clones, and around 80% of these were observed just once. The ten largest clonotypes hold 8.5% of the sample.

The CDR1 and CDR2 encoded by the germline V gene are SGHRS and YFSETQ. V and J lose 0 bases and 5 bases, and a span of 11 bases separates them. Spanning cysteine to phenylalanine, the CDR3 consists of 15 amino acids. Just CDR3 DNA is preserved here, 45 bases in frame from base 1. Sequencing input: PBMCs. This TCR came from a male donor in good health and CMV-seropositive. The sequence is built from TRBV5-1 and TRBJ2-2; too little of a D gene remains to name it. The nucleotide sequence is TGCGCCAGCAGCTTGGTTCCCATTGTGACCGGGGAGCTGTTTTTT. Translated, it reads CASSLVPIVTGELFF.